The rows below give T cell receptor beta chains drawn from one sample of a study of T cells in tumors after PD-1 blockade. Data came from immunoSEQ multiplex PCR; TCRdb stores just in-frame clones and leaves some out. Of roughly 6,100 clones listed, about two thirds are singletons. The source was tumor tissue, collected before anti-PD-1 treatment. The receptors were gathered from a human donor with basal cell carcinoma. The CDR3 runs from the conserved cysteine through the conserved F or W. The D gene is left open where the match is weak. The listing skips clone size in some rows; elsewhere it reads once, few, many or a size class.

j_gene: TRBJ2-2; d_gene: -; abundance: once; v_gene: TRBV29-1; CDR3aa: CSALGRPSANTGELFF; CDR3nt: TGCAGCGCGCTGGGAAGGCCATCCGCGAACACCGGGGAGCTGTTTTTT
j_gene: TRBJ2-1; d_gene: -; abundance: -; v_gene: TRBV7-9; CDR3aa: CASSAVNNEQFF; CDR3nt: TGTGCCAGCAGCGCCGTTAACAATGAGCAGTTCTTC
j_gene: TRBJ2-2; d_gene: TRBD2; abundance: large; v_gene: TRBV5-1; CDR3aa: CASKVAGGPLTGELFF; CDR3nt: TGCGCCAGCAAGGTAGCGGGGGGGCCGCTTACCGGGGAGCTGTTTTTT
j_gene: TRBJ1-2; d_gene: -; abundance: -; v_gene: TRBV6-1; CDR3aa: CASSDRFPGYTF; CDR3nt: TGTGCCAGCAGTGATAGGTTCCCTGGCTACACCTTC
j_gene: TRBJ2-1; d_gene: -; abundance: -; v_gene: TRBV29-1; CDR3aa: CSVDPPSRGKVDNEQFF; CDR3nt: TGCAGCGTTGACCCACCCTCACGGGGGAAGGTCGACAATGAGCAGTTCTTC
j_gene: TRBJ2-7; d_gene: -; abundance: -; v_gene: TRBV29-1; CDR3aa: CSVWTDSYEQYF; CDR3nt: TGCAGCGTCTGGACGGATAGCTACGAGCAGTACTTC
j_gene: TRBJ1-2; d_gene: -; abundance: -; v_gene: TRBV19; CDR3aa: CASSMRGGSYGYTF; CDR3nt: TGTGCCAGTAGTATGCGGGGGGGTAGCTATGGCTACACCTTC
j_gene: TRBJ1-1; d_gene: -; abundance: -; v_gene: TRBV7-8; CDR3aa: CASSSPGNTEAFF; CDR3nt: TGTGCCAGCAGCTCACCGGGGAACACTGAAGCTTTCTTT
j_gene: TRBJ1-1; d_gene: -; abundance: -; v_gene: TRBV14; CDR3aa: CASSQAGMNTEAFF; CDR3nt: TGTGCCAGCAGCCAAGCCGGAATGAACACTGAAGCTTTCTTT
j_gene: TRBJ2-7; d_gene: TRBD1; abundance: -; v_gene: TRBV7-8; CDR3aa: CASSLVGTGGISYEQYF; CDR3nt: TGTGCCAGCAGCTTAGTAGGGACAGGGGGCATCTCCTACGAGCAGTACTTC
j_gene: TRBJ2-1; d_gene: TRBD2; abundance: -; v_gene: TRBV2; CDR3aa: CASSEGQLAGGYNEQFF; CDR3nt: TGTGCCAGCAGTGAAGGGCAACTAGCGGGGGGGTACAATGAGCAGTTCTTC
j_gene: TRBJ1-5; d_gene: -; abundance: large; v_gene: TRBV7-6; CDR3aa: CASSPPGGNQPQHF; CDR3nt: TGTGCCAGCAGCCCCCCGGGGGGCAATCAGCCCCAGCATTTT
j_gene: TRBJ1-2; d_gene: -; abundance: -; v_gene: TRBV19; CDR3aa: CASSIGPTTGYGYTF; CDR3nt: TGTGCCAGTAGTATCGGCCCAACGACAGGCTATGGCTACACCTTC
j_gene: TRBJ1-5; d_gene: -; abundance: -; v_gene: TRBV21-1; CDR3aa: CASSKRDVFMGGGLQPQHF; CDR3nt: TGTGCCAGCAGCAAGCGGGACGTCTTTATGGGGGGGGGCCTTCAGCCCCAGCATTTT
j_gene: TRBJ1-4; d_gene: -; abundance: -; v_gene: TRBV30; CDR3aa: CAWSPRGVGYEKLFF; CDR3nt: TGTGCCTGGAGTCCAAGGGGGGTCGGGTATGAAAAACTGTTTTTT
j_gene: TRBJ2-1; d_gene: TRBD2; abundance: -; v_gene: TRBV3-1/TRBV3-2; CDR3aa: CASSQGGGAPNEQFF; CDR3nt: TGTGCCAGCAGCCAAGGCGGGGGGGCCCCAAATGAGCAGTTCTTC
j_gene: TRBJ1-2; d_gene: TRBD1; abundance: -; v_gene: TRBV6-6; CDR3aa: CASRNPGQGGGGYTF; CDR3nt: TGTGCCAGCAGAAACCCCGGACAGGGGGGGGGTGGCTACACCTTC
j_gene: TRBJ1-2; d_gene: -; abundance: -; v_gene: TRBV21-1; CDR3aa: CASPRRSRTGALDYGYTF; CDR3nt: TGTGCCAGCCCAAGGCGATCGAGGACAGGGGCTTTGGACTATGGCTACACCTTC
j_gene: TRBJ2-3; d_gene: TRBD1; abundance: once; v_gene: TRBV3-1/TRBV3-2; CDR3aa: CASSQRQGVTDTQYF; CDR3nt: TGTGCCAGCAGCCAGCGGCAGGGGGTGACAGATACGCAGTATTTT
j_gene: TRBJ1-1; d_gene: TRBD1; abundance: -; v_gene: TRBV6-1; CDR3aa: CASSEWTGTNTEAFF; CDR3nt: TGTGCCAGCAGTGAATGGACAGGGACGAACACTGAAGCTTTCTTT
j_gene: TRBJ2-7; d_gene: -; abundance: -; v_gene: TRBV27; CDR3aa: CASSLTAGAREQYF; CDR3nt: TGTGCCAGCAGTTTAACAGCAGGGGCGCGCGAGCAGTACTTC
j_gene: TRBJ2-7; d_gene: -; abundance: -; v_gene: TRBV27; CDR3aa: CASSSRAGSEQYF; CDR3nt: TGTGCCAGCAGTTCAAGGGCGGGGAGCGAGCAGTACTTC
j_gene: TRBJ2-3; d_gene: -; abundance: -; v_gene: TRBV7-6; CDR3aa: CASSQTGDTQYF; CDR3nt: TGTGCCAGCAGTCAGACAGGAGATACGCAGTATTTT
j_gene: TRBJ1-2; d_gene: -; abundance: -; v_gene: TRBV9; CDR3aa: CASTRGRVQGGYTF; CDR3nt: TGTGCCAGCACCCGGGGCAGGGTTCAAGGTGGCTACACCTTC
j_gene: TRBJ2-3; d_gene: TRBD2; abundance: few; v_gene: TRBV6-6; CDR3aa: CASILGGGGYSDTQYF; CDR3nt: TGTGCCAGCATCTTGGGCGGGGGGGGATACTCAGATACGCAGTATTTT
j_gene: TRBJ2-5; d_gene: TRBD2; abundance: few; v_gene: TRBV13; CDR3aa: CASSGAGGPQETQYF; CDR3nt: TGTGCCAGCAGCGGAGCGGGGGGCCCCCAAGAGACCCAGTACTTC
j_gene: TRBJ1-4; d_gene: -; abundance: -; v_gene: TRBV2; CDR3aa: CASNAASGGEKLFF; CDR3nt: TGTGCCAGCAACGCAGCGTCAGGAGGAGAAAAACTGTTTTTT
j_gene: TRBJ1-6; d_gene: TRBD1; abundance: -; v_gene: TRBV5-1; CDR3aa: CASRGEDRYNSPLHF; CDR3nt: TGCGCCAGCAGGGGAGAGGACAGGTATAATTCACCCCTCCACTTT
j_gene: TRBJ2-7; d_gene: -; abundance: -; v_gene: TRBV6-5; CDR3aa: CASSKLGGTAEQYF; CDR3nt: TGTGCCAGCAGTAAGTTAGGCGGGACAGCCGAGCAGTACTTC
j_gene: TRBJ2-7; d_gene: TRBD2; abundance: once; v_gene: TRBV5-4; CDR3aa: CASSRLAGVYEQYF; CDR3nt: TGTGCCAGCAGCCGACTAGCGGGGGTCTACGAGCAGTACTTC
j_gene: TRBJ2-3; d_gene: -; abundance: -; v_gene: TRBV13; CDR3aa: CASSPGGRGTDTQYF; CDR3nt: TGTGCCAGCAGCCCGGGGGGCAGGGGAACAGATACGCAGTATTTT
j_gene: TRBJ2-3; d_gene: -; abundance: -; v_gene: TRBV3-1/TRBV3-2; CDR3aa: CASSPRGPYTDTQYF; CDR3nt: TGTGCCAGCAGCCCGCGGGGGCCGTACACAGATACGCAGTATTTT
j_gene: TRBJ2-3; d_gene: -; abundance: -; v_gene: TRBV4-1; CDR3aa: CASSRGGRTDTQYF; CDR3nt: TGCGCCAGCAGCCGCGGGGGCCGCACAGATACGCAGTATTTT
j_gene: TRBJ1-1; d_gene: TRBD1; abundance: -; v_gene: TRBV18; CDR3aa: CASSLVGTGGITEAFF; CDR3nt: TGTGCCAGCTCACTAGTGGGGACAGGGGGTATCACTGAAGCTTTCTTT
j_gene: TRBJ1-4; d_gene: -; abundance: -; v_gene: TRBV5-4; CDR3aa: CASSFKAGNEKLFF; CDR3nt: TGTGCCAGCAGTTTTAAAGCCGGTAATGAAAAACTGTTTTTT
j_gene: TRBJ2-1; d_gene: -; abundance: -; v_gene: TRBV7-9; CDR3aa: CASSWQGSYNEQFF; CDR3nt: TGTGCCAGCAGCTGGCAGGGCTCGTACAATGAGCAGTTCTTC
j_gene: TRBJ1-2; d_gene: -; abundance: -; v_gene: TRBV7-6; CDR3aa: CASSLVPTQGYGYTF; CDR3nt: TGTGCCAGCAGCTTAGTCCCCACCCAGGGCTATGGCTACACCTTC
j_gene: TRBJ1-5; d_gene: TRBD1; abundance: -; v_gene: TRBV10-3; CDR3aa: CAISETGVNQPQHF; CDR3nt: TGTGCCATCAGTGAAACAGGGGTCAATCAGCCCCAGCATTTT
j_gene: TRBJ1-1; d_gene: -; abundance: few; v_gene: TRBV6-5; CDR3aa: CASSYEGVRTEAFF; CDR3nt: TGTGCCAGCAGTTACGAAGGGGTGCGTACTGAAGCTTTCTTT
j_gene: TRBJ2-5; d_gene: -; abundance: once; v_gene: TRBV29-1; CDR3aa: CSFQGVGGQETQYF; CDR3nt: TGCAGCTTTCAGGGTGTGGGAGGACAAGAGACCCAGTACTTC
j_gene: TRBJ2-1; d_gene: TRBD2; abundance: few; v_gene: TRBV27; CDR3aa: CASSPTTSPLEQFF; CDR3nt: TGTGCCAGCAGCCCTACGACTAGCCCCCTCGAGCAGTTCTTC
j_gene: TRBJ1-2; d_gene: -; abundance: once; v_gene: TRBV18; CDR3aa: CASSPGPDGYTF; CDR3nt: TGTGCCAGCTCACCAGGACCCGATGGCTACACCTTC
j_gene: TRBJ1-1; d_gene: -; abundance: -; v_gene: TRBV19; CDR3aa: CASSKGPGSTEAFF; CDR3nt: TGTGCCAGTAGTAAGGGCCCGGGAAGCACTGAAGCTTTCTTT
j_gene: TRBJ2-5; d_gene: TRBD1; abundance: -; v_gene: TRBV10-3; CDR3aa: CAITGGPQETQYF; CDR3nt: TGTGCCATCACAGGGGGACCTCAAGAGACCCAGTACTTC
j_gene: TRBJ1-3; d_gene: -; abundance: few; v_gene: TRBV27; CDR3aa: CASSINSGFGNTIYF; CDR3nt: TGTGCCAGCAGCATTAATTCAGGGTTCGGAAACACCATATATTTT
j_gene: TRBJ2-1; d_gene: -; abundance: -; v_gene: TRBV5-8; CDR3aa: CASSRRRASGPNYNEQFF; CDR3nt: TGTGCCAGCAGCCGCCGACGAGCGTCGGGGCCCAACTACAATGAGCAGTTCTTC
j_gene: TRBJ1-4; d_gene: TRBD1; abundance: -; v_gene: TRBV19; CDR3aa: CASRTPGQGFGEKLFF; CDR3nt: TGTGCCAGTAGGACTCCGGGACAGGGGTTCGGTGAAAAACTGTTTTTT
j_gene: TRBJ1-1; d_gene: -; abundance: -; v_gene: TRBV13; CDR3aa: CASSLGSGKNTEAFF; CDR3nt: TGTGCCAGCAGCTTAGGATCCGGGAAGAACACTGAAGCTTTCTTT
j_gene: TRBJ1-3; d_gene: TRBD1; abundance: -; v_gene: TRBV15; CDR3aa: CATSSPGQGLSGNTIYF; CDR3nt: TGTGCCACCAGCAGCCCCGGACAGGGGTTATCTGGAAACACCATATATTTT
j_gene: TRBJ1-2; d_gene: TRBD1; abundance: -; v_gene: TRBV18; CDR3aa: CASSLTDRGDYGYTF; CDR3nt: TGTGCCAGCTCACTTACCGACAGGGGTGACTATGGCTACACCTTC
j_gene: TRBJ2-1; d_gene: TRBD1; abundance: -; v_gene: TRBV2; CDR3aa: CASSVRQGAGQFF; CDR3nt: TGTGCCAGCAGTGTCCGACAGGGGGCCGGGCAGTTCTTC